Presented here are 20 T cell receptor beta chains from one specimen sequenced in a study of blood T cell repertoires in COVID-19. Clones were sequenced by immunoSEQ multiplex PCR, and TCRdb holds only the in-frame ones, with some missing. This table holds about 250,000 clones, approximately 90% found once. The sequencing input was PBMCs or T cells enriched from blood (not recorded which). These receptors all come from a woman aged 18-29 years who had recovered from COVID-19.

The chain combines TRBV21-1 with TRBJ1-5; TRBD1 is taken as the D call from the table, unchecked against the DNA. TRBV21-1 is a pseudogene locus. This CDR3 region has 15 residues. The CDR3 sequence is CASSKAKGSNQPQHF. The DNA for the CDR3 is TGTGCCAGCAGCAAAGCGAAGGGGAGCAATCAGCCCCAGCATTTT.

The chain recombines TRBV19 with TRBJ1-3; D uncertain. The CDR3 covers 14 residues. From germline, CDR1 is LNHDA and CDR2 SQIVND (reference sequence). V was clipped by 3 bases and J by 2 bases, with 8 bases between them. CDR3 bases: TGTGCCAGTAGTATCCGGGGAGCTGGAAACACCATATATTTT. Translated: CASSIRGAGNTIYF.

The chain recombines TRBV6-1 with TRBJ1-4, with D uncertain. The CDR3 spans 15 residues. V lost 1 base to trimming and J lost 6 bases, with 12 bases between them. From germline, CDR1 is MNHNS and CDR2 SASEGT. The CDR3 spells CASSEDRGRYEKLFF. CDR3 nucleotide sequence: TGTGCCAGCAGTGAAGATCGGGGAAGGTATGAAAAACTGTTTTTT.

The chain combines TRBV3-1 (or the pseudogene TRBV3-2) with TRBJ1-6; a possible D gene is TRBD1 (5 bases). In germline, CDR1 is LGHDT, CDR2 YNNKEL (reference sequence). Trimming shortened V by 2 bases and J by 10 bases, and 15 bases separated the two germline ends. The CDR3 is made up of 15 amino acids. The CDR3 region is CASSQQRGGGSPLHF. The CDR3 DNA reads as TGTGCCAGCAGCCAACAGAGGGGAGGTGGGTCACCCCTCCACTTT.

V gene TRBV14 combines with J gene TRBJ1-2, with 7 bases aligning to TRBD1. The CDR3 contains 12 residues. Germline V gene lookup returns CDR1 SGHDN and CDR2 FVKESK. Losses at the gene ends were 3 bases for V and 10 bases for J; bases not matched to a gene: 5. The CDR3 loop is CASSHYTGDYTF. The CDR3 coding sequence is TGTGCCAGCAGCCACTATACAGGGGACTACACCTTC.

A remark on this clone: The junction does not match germline at one end; this may be a read error. V gene TRBV7-9 combines with J gene TRBJ2-7; D gene unclear. This CDR3 has 9 amino acids. Germline CDR1 reads SEHNR; CDR2 reads FQNEAQ (reference sequence). The CDR3 DNA reads TGTGCCAGCAGCTTAGAGGAGAACTTC. Its translation is CASSLEENF.

The rearrangement uses TRBV3-1 (or the pseudogene TRBV3-2) and TRBJ1-5, with D possibly matching TRBD1 (5 bases). Germline-derived CDR1 and CDR2 are LGHDT and YNNKEL (reference sequence). Trimming shortened V by 5 bases and J by 1 base, and 12 bases separated the two germline ends. This CDR3 comprises 15 residues. The CDR3 spells CASSIGAGSNQPQHF. CDR3 DNA sequence: TGTGCCAGCAGCATAGGGGCAGGGAGCAATCAGCCCCAGCATTTT.

The J gene is TRBJ1-4, the V gene TRBV2; tentatively, D is TRBD1 (5 bases). The CDR3 length is 13 residues. Germline CDR1 is SNHLY and CDR2 is FYNNEI. V was cut by 4 bases and J by 8 bases, with 11 bases left in between. CDR3 coding DNA: TGTGCCAGCAGTGGGGGCGATCGGGAAAAACTGTTTTTT. Translation: CASSGGDREKLFF. Full variable domain (remainder filled in from reference TRBV2 and TRBJ1-4): EPEVTQTPSHQVTQMGQEVILRCVPISNHLYFYWYRQILGQKVEFLVSFYNNEISEKSEIFDDQFSVERPDGSNFTLKIRSTKLEDSAMYFCASSGGDREKLFFGSGTQLSVL.

The chain uses TRBV18 and TRBJ1-3; no definite D call. Germline V gene sequence: CDR1 KGHSH, CDR2 LQKENI. The CDR3 sequence is 15 residues long. V dropped 1 base and J dropped 0 bases, with 7 bases sitting between them. The CDR3 DNA is TGTGCCAGCTCACCACAAGGGAGCTCTGGAAACACCATATATTTT. Amino acids: CASSPQGSSGNTIYF. Full variable domain (outside the CDR3, taken from reference TRBV18 and TRBJ1-3): NAGVMQNPRHLVRRRGQEARLRCSPMKGHSHVYWYRQLPEEGLKFMVYLQKENIIDESGMPKERFSAEFPKEGPSILRIQQVVRGDSAAYFCASSPQGSSGNTIYFGEGSWLTVV.

The chain recombines TRBV20-1 with TRBJ1-2; TRBD1 is a possible D gene (6 bases). The V gene lost 5 bases and the J gene lost 8 bases, with 12 bases spanning the gap. CDR3 length: 11 amino acids. Germline V gene sequence: CDR1 DFQATT, CDR2 SNEGSKA (reference sequence). The CDR3 sequence: CSAFWGQGYTF. The CDR3 DNA is TGCAGTGCTTTCTGGGGGCAAGGCTACACCTTC.

A few counts support this clone. The chain employs TRBV4-2 and TRBJ1-5; tentative D call: TRBD1 (5 bases). Germline V gene sequence: CDR1 LGHNA, CDR2 YNFKEQ. The germline V and J ends were trimmed by 3 bases and 1 base, with 13 bases remaining between them. The CDR3 is 16 amino acids. For the CDR3, the DNA is TGTGCCAGCAGCCAGATCGGGGGAGAAAGCAATCAGCCCCAGCATTTT. Protein product: CASSQIGGESNQPQHF.

This clone has at least ten counts. The chain's CDR3 is CASSGVQGGNRRNTEAFF. CDR3 DNA sequence: TGTGCCAGCAGCGGCGTACAGGGGGGGAATCGTAGGAACACTGAAGCTTTCTTT. The chain joins TRBV5-4 to TRBJ1-1; 8 positions agree with TRBD1. The V segment lost 4 bases and the J segment 1 base; nucleotides outside the gene matches: 15. CDR1 SGHNT and CDR2 YYREEE come from the germline V gene (reference sequence). The CDR3 is made up of 18 amino acids. Full variable domain (missing parts from reference TRBV5-4 and TRBJ1-1): ETGVTQSPTHLIKTRGQQVTLRCSSQSGHNTVSWYQQALGQGPQFIFQYYREEENGRGNFPPRFSGLQFPNYSSELNVNALELDDSALYLCASSGVQGGNRRNTEAFFGQGTRLTVV.

The chain joins TRBV4-2 to TRBJ1-5; D is undetermined. V shed 0 bases and J shed 11 bases, with 11 bases lying between them. Germline V gene lookup returns CDR1 LGHNA and CDR2 YNFKEQ. The CDR3 covers 13 residues. The CDR3 is CASSQDGGRSQHF. In DNA form, the CDR3 reads TGTGCCAGCAGCCAAGACGGCGGGCGGTCCCAGCATTTT.

The chain uses TRBV5-8 and TRBJ2-3, with TRBD1 matching over 7 bases. The CDR3 runs 11 residues. The ends lost 4 bases at V and 10 bases at J; junction bases unmatched: 3. Germline V CDR1 and CDR2: SGHTS, YDEGEE. The CDR3 sequence is CASSPGTAQYF. The CDR3 DNA follows: TGTGCCAGCAGCCCCGGGACAGCGCAGTATTTT.

This clone appeared once. The chain has TRBV21-1 and TRBJ1-2; the D call in the table, TRBD1, was not verified against the DNA. TRBV21-1 is marked as a pseudogene. The CDR3 runs 12 residues. CDR3 coding DNA: TGTGCCAGCAGTGACAGGCGTAAAGGCTACACCTTC. This sequence encodes CASSDRRKGYTF.

The rearrangement links TRBV5-5 to TRBJ2-4, with D hard to call. V was pared by 4 bases and J by 9 bases, with 17 bases between. The CDR3 runs to 14 residues. Germline V gene lookup returns CDR1 SGHKS and CDR2 YYEKEE (reference sequence). The CDR3 DNA follows: TGTGCCAGCAGCCTCGAGTCAACGCGAGCCATTCAGTACTTC. Its translation: CASSLESTRAIQYF.

The chain's CDR3 is CASSPQISGTGARGYTF. The CDR3 bases are TGTGCCAGCAGCCCTCAGATTTCGGGGACAGGGGCCCGAGGCTACACCTTC. The V call is TRBV3-1 (or the pseudogene TRBV3-2), the J call TRBJ1-2, with 10 bases aligning to TRBD1. There are 17 residues in the CDR3. J was trimmed by 8 bases and V by 4 bases; bases with no gene match: 16. Germline V gene lookup returns CDR1 LGHDT and CDR2 YNNKEL (reference sequence).

This rearrangement joins TRBV28 to TRBJ1-6, with a tentative D call TRBD1 (6 bases). The germline CDR1 and CDR2 sequences are MDHEN and SYDVKM. The V gene lost 8 bases and the J gene lost 10 bases, with 15 bases spanning the gap. This CDR3 has 13 amino acids. The CDR3 sequence: CASLRGKESPLHF. The CDR3 coding sequence is TGTGCCAGCTTGAGGGGGAAGGAATCACCCCTCCACTTT.

The rearrangement uses TRBV3-1 (or the pseudogene TRBV3-2) and TRBJ2-5, with TRBD1 matching over 9 bases. The trim removed 3 bases at V and 1 base at J, leaving 9 bases unmatched. CDR3 size: 17 residues. Germline assignment: CDR1 LGHDT and CDR2 YNNKEL (reference sequence). The CDR3 loop is CASSHPLGGQGQETQYF. CDR3 coding DNA: TGTGCCAGCAGCCACCCCCTGGGGGGACAGGGCCAAGAGACCCAGTACTTC.

V and J are TRBV11-3 and TRBJ2-5, with D perhaps TRBD2 (7 bases). Trimming took 5 bases from V and 0 from J, leaving 16 bases between them. This CDR3 comprises 16 residues. The germline V gene encodes CDR1 SGHNT and CDR2 YENEEA. CDR3 in amino acids: CASSARGGLDQETQYF. The CDR3 DNA reads as TGTGCCAGCAGCGCAAGGGGGGGACTGGACCAAGAGACCCAGTACTTC.